The 22 T cell receptor beta chains reported below all come from one sample, sequenced in a study of blood T cell repertoires in COVID-19. TCRdb's copy holds only in-frame clones and misses some; the assay was immunoSEQ multiplex PCR. The sample includes tens of thousands of clones, about 91% of them seen just once. Material for sequencing was peripheral blood. Source of these receptors: a man aged 55 to 69 with acute or convalescent COVID-19.

On this clone: At one end the junction does not follow the germline gene, possibly because of a read error. The rearrangement links TRBV27 to TRBJ2-7, with D possibly matching TRBD1 (5 bases). This CDR3 comprises 10 residues. Germline V CDR1 and CDR2: MNHEY, SMNVEV (reference sequence). The CDR3 DNA is TGTGCCAGCAGCCCGACAGAGACATTCTTC. It yields the protein CASSPTETFF.

This chain joins TRBV4-1 and TRBJ2-2; possible D gene TRBD2, 6 bases. The germline V gene encodes CDR1 MGHRA and CDR2 YSYEKL. V was shortened by 3 bases and J by 6 bases, with 11 bases between the two germline ends. This CDR3 has 14 residues. CDR3: CASSHSGGPGELFF. The CDR3 DNA reads as TGCGCCAGCAGCCACTCCGGGGGTCCCGGGGAGCTGTTTTTT.

The chain employs TRBV18 and TRBJ2-1; 10 nucleotides align to TRBD2. Germline V gene sequence: CDR1 KGHSH, CDR2 LQKENI. The CDR3 covers 15 residues. The V segment lost 0 bases and the J segment 11 bases; nucleotides outside the gene matches: 7. CDR3 DNA sequence: TGTGCCAGCTCACCACCGCCAGCGGGAGGGCCAAAGCAGTTCTTC. This translates into CASSPPPAGGPKQFF.

This chain connects TRBV11-2 to TRBJ1-5; D perhaps matches TRBD1 (5 bases). The CDR3 is 14 residues long. Germline V lookup: CDR1 SGHAT, CDR2 FQNNGV. V lost 0 bases and J 5 bases, leaving 8 bases between the germline ends. The CDR3 DNA is TGTGCCAGCAGCTTAGATGGAGGGGATCAGCCCCAGCATTTT. Translating it yields CASSLDGGDQPQHF.

The V gene is TRBV11-2, the J gene TRBJ1-2; TRBD1 might be the D (6 bases). The V gene lost 0 bases and the J gene lost 2 bases, with 13 bases spanning the gap. The CDR3 sequence is 16 residues long. CDR1 and CDR2 (germline): SGHAT, FQNNGV. The chain's CDR3 is CASSLDLDSSNYGYTF. The CDR3 nucleotides are TGTGCCAGCAGCTTAGATTTGGACAGTAGCAACTATGGCTACACCTTC.

V is TRBV5-1 and J is TRBJ2-1, with 8 bases fitting TRBD2. The germline V gene encodes CDR1 SGHRS and CDR2 YFSETQ. Unmatched junction bases numbered 4, after V lost 2 bases and J lost 0 bases. The CDR3 is 16 residues long. The CDR3 bases are TGCGCCAGCAGCTTTAGCGGGGCCGGCTCCTACAATGAGCAGTTCTTC. Encoded protein: CASSFSGAGSYNEQFF.

The rearrangement links TRBV27 to TRBJ2-3; the match to TRBD2 covers 13 bases. J was trimmed by 5 bases and V by 1 base; bases with no gene match: 6. CDR3 length equals 17 residues. Germline assignment: CDR1 MNHEY and CDR2 SMNVEV (reference sequence). CDR3 sequence (DNA): TGTGCCAGCAGTTTATGGGGGACTAGCGGGGCACTAGATACGCAGTATTTT. Residues: CASSLWGTSGALDTQYF.

V usage is TRBV19 and J usage is TRBJ2-1, with a weak D call TRBD2 (6 bases). V was cut by 8 bases and J by 6 bases, with 20 bases left in between. This CDR3 spans 15 amino acids. Looked up from germline, CDR1 is LNHDA and CDR2 is SQIVND (reference sequence). The CDR3: CASCSGSFRSNEQFF. CDR3 in DNA: TGTGCCAGTTGTTCCGGGAGCTTTCGCAGCAATGAGCAGTTCTTC.

This clone was seen just once. The V call is TRBV9, the J call TRBJ2-2; tentative D call: TRBD2 (6 bases). The germline V and J ends were trimmed by 7 bases and 1 base, with 14 bases remaining between them. CDR1 is SGDLS, CDR2 YYNGEE, per germline. This CDR3 has 15 amino acids. The CDR3 sequence: CASGLGGRNTGELFF. The CDR3 DNA is TGTGCCAGCGGCCTGGGGGGACGGAACACCGGGGAGCTGTTTTTT.

The chain recombines TRBV28 with TRBJ1-5; D gene unclear. V lost 6 bases and J lost 4, with 13 bases in between. The CDR3 length is 14 residues. From germline, CDR1 is MDHEN and CDR2 SYDVKM. DNA for the CDR3: TGTGCCAGCAGCTTGCCTGGCAAGAATCAGCCCCAGCATTTT. It translates to CASSLPGKNQPQHF. Supplemented by reference TRBV28 and TRBJ1-5, the full variable domain reads DVKVTQSSRYLVKRTGEKVFLECVQDMDHENMFWYRQDPGLGLRLIYFSYDVKMKEKGDIPEGYSVSREKKERFSLILESASTNQTSMYLCASSLPGKNQPQHFGDGTRLSIL.

The rearrangement uses TRBV18 and TRBJ2-3; TRBD2 aligns across 7 bases. The junction had 5 bases not matched to a gene; V was cut back by 3 bases and J by 2 bases. The CDR3 sequence is 15 residues long. Germline CDR1 reads KGHSH; CDR2 reads LQKENI. The CDR3 protein is CASSPPSGDTDTQYF. CDR3 nucleotide sequence: TGTGCCAGCTCACCCCCTAGCGGCGACACAGATACGCAGTATTTT.

The CDR3 is CASTPSGGADAEAFF. CDR3 DNA sequence: TGCGCCAGCACTCCCTCGGGGGGGGCGGACGCTGAAGCTTTCTTT. The chain uses TRBV5-1 and TRBJ1-1; tentative D call: TRBD1 (6 bases). CDR1 and CDR2 from the germline V gene are SGHRS and YFSETQ. This CDR3 region has 15 residues. Trimming removed 6 bases from V and 6 bases from J, with 21 bases in between.

The chain has TRBV10-1 and TRBJ1-1; D unclear. CDR3 length: 13 amino acids. Trimming removed 6 bases from V and 4 bases from J, with 12 bases in between. The germline gives CDR1 WNHNN, CDR2 SYGVQD (reference sequence). The CDR3 loop reads CASRVPQCTEAFF. The CDR3 DNA is TGCGCCAGCAGGGTCCCGCAGTGCACTGAAGCTTTCTTT.

The chain has TRBV14 and TRBJ2-1; tentatively, D is TRBD2 (6 bases). The CDR3 has 13 residues. CDR1 SGHDN and CDR2 FVKESK come from the germline V gene. The V and J ends lost 1 base and 5 bases respectively, with 6 bases between them. This chain's CDR3 is CASSQAGDNEQFF. The CDR3 DNA reads TGTGCCAGCAGCCAAGCGGGGGACAATGAGCAGTTCTTC.

The chain couples TRBV4-2 to TRBJ2-1, with TRBD2 as a possible D gene (6 bases). Per the germline V gene, CDR1 is LGHNA and CDR2 is YNFKEQ. V lost 0 bases to trimming and J lost 6 bases, with 12 bases between them. This CDR3 spans 15 amino acids. CDR3 in DNA: TGTGCCAGCAGCCAAGATGGGCGGGGAACCAATGAGCAGTTCTTC. Translating gives CASSQDGRGTNEQFF.

The V and J genes are TRBV18 and TRBJ2-7; D perhaps matches TRBD1 (6 bases). The germline V gene has CDR1 KGHSH and CDR2 LQKENI. V lost 3 bases and J 2 bases, leaving 14 bases between the germline ends. This CDR3 is 15 amino acids long. This CDR3 reads CASSPRNRETYEQYF. The CDR3 DNA reads as TGTGCCAGCTCACCCCGTAACAGGGAAACCTACGAGCAGTACTTC.

A single count supports this clone. The genes are TRBV12-3 or TRBV12-4 and TRBJ1-4, with 8 bases aligning to TRBD1. The ends lost 3 bases at V and 16 bases at J; junction bases unmatched: 7. The CDR3 extends over 12 amino acids. The CDR3 coding sequence is TGTGCCAGCAGTTTCTCCCAGGGGGCCAGGTTTTTT. Its protein product is CASSFSQGARFF.

The gene calls are TRBV5-6 and TRBJ1-3, with D unresolved. V dropped 3 bases and J dropped 4 bases, with 17 bases sitting between them. The CDR3 length is 16 residues. CDR1 is SGHDT and CDR2 is YYEEEE in the germline V gene. CDR3 in DNA: TGTGCCAGCAGCTGGAGGTATGAGGGCGGAGGAAACACCATATATTTT. Protein product: CASSWRYEGGGNTIYF.

The chain is built from TRBV5-1 and TRBJ1-6; TRBD1 might be the D (5 bases). CDR3 length equals 14 residues. V lost 0 bases to trimming and J lost 7 bases, with 8 bases between them. Germline CDR1 is SGHRS and CDR2 is YFSETQ. CDR3 sequence reads: CASSLGGVNSPLHF. In DNA form, the CDR3 reads TGCGCCAGCAGCTTGGGGGGCGTCAATTCACCCCTCCACTTT.

The genes are TRBV5-1 and TRBJ2-3; tentatively, D is TRBD1 (6 bases). The V end lost 0 bases, the J end lost 2 bases, and 7 bases lay between the germline ends. The CDR3 has 14 amino acids. Germline CDR1 SGHRS, CDR2 YFSETQ. Here the CDR3 reads CASSLGDITDTQYF. The CDR3 nucleotides are TGCGCCAGCAGCTTGGGGGACATCACAGATACGCAGTATTTT.

This sequence joins TRBV28 and TRBJ1-3; D is undetermined. Germline V lookup: CDR1 MDHEN, CDR2 SYDVKM. Trimming left V 6 bases short and J 0 bases short, with 12 bases between. The CDR3 is 15 amino acids. The CDR3 loop is CASSPNVDSGNTIYF. CDR3 DNA sequence: TGTGCCAGCAGCCCCAACGTAGACTCTGGAAACACCATATATTTT. Together with reference TRBV28 and TRBJ1-3, the CDR3 gives the full variable domain: DVKVTQSSRYLVKRTGEKVFLECVQDMDHENMFWYRQDPGLGLRLIYFSYDVKMKEKGDIPEGYSVSREKKERFSLILESASTNQTSMYLCASSPNVDSGNTIYFGEGSWLTVV.

The chain employs TRBV5-6 and TRBJ1-1; D is possibly TRBD1 (5 bases). CDR1 is SGHDT, CDR2 YYEEEE, per germline. The V gene lost 1 base and the J gene lost 5 bases, with 9 bases spanning the gap. The CDR3 has 13 amino acids. The CDR3 is CASSLWGGTEAFF. Written as DNA, the CDR3 is TGTGCCAGCAGCTTGTGGGGGGGAACTGAAGCTTTCTTT.